This T cell receptor (beta chain) was identified during a study of regulatory T cells in long-lasting Graves disease. Study-level points and caveats: Few sampled subjects may have lowered accuracy.

Through Arm-PCR of CDR3 regions and iRepertoire HTBI primers, TCR beta libraries were built. TCRdb called the multiplex PCR reads again in MiXCR, with one record for every CDR3 protein. The data show 440,000 or so distinct CDR3 sequences, under 15% seen once. The germline gives CDR1 PRHDT, CDR2 FYEKMQ (reference sequence). Trimming shortened V by 3 bases and J by 1 base, and 7 bases separated the two germline ends. The CDR3 is 14 residues long. This sample's time point: newly diagnosed GD, antithyroid drugs for less than 3 months. Making the TCR library involved RNA that had been extracted from PBMCs. In this cohort, patients came from an endocrinology department located in Xi'an, China. This clonotype was observed many times. As yet, its antigen is unknown. These same data were also listed under a study on T cells in Graves' hyperthyroidism and ophthalmopathy. This second report adds: The hyperthyroidism patients had all been newly diagnosed, and their disease duration was under 2 months. Their ages ranged from 18 to 65 years. A first-round RT-PCR of the TCR CDR3 used the HTBI primer set.

This material consisted of peripheral blood mononuclear cells (PBMCs), taken at new diagnosis, from a patient treated with antithyroid drugs. The J gene is TRBJ2-4, the V gene TRBV13; D uncertain. This TCR was sampled from a woman aged 25 to 39 with Graves disease. In DNA form, the CDR3 reads TGTGCCAGCAGCTTGTTAGGGGCCAAAAACATTCAGTACTTC. Translated, it gives CASSLLGAKNIQYF.